This T cell receptor (beta chain) was recovered during a study of blood T cells in healthy people across ages (dated by TCRdb to the mid-2010s). Regarding the study in general: In model experiments, roughly one uniquely barcoded TCR beta cDNA molecule per two T cells was captured by template switching. Using deep sequencing normalized with unique cDNA molecular identifiers, the study measured how TCR beta repertoire diversity changes with age. The donors were divided into four age groups: young (average approximately 15 years), middle-aged (about 39), aged (roughly 60) and long-lived (around 80). To avoid experimental bias, donors of different ages were spread randomly across the sequencing lanes. Two additional independent replicas of 1 million unique cDNA reads from the same blood draw were analyzed for two donors (one aged 18 to 30 and one aged 80 or older). Results the study describes overall, beyond this receptor: Estimates of total diversity from one million sequenced T cells were regarded as lower bounds and underestimates. Bulk unsorted PBMC profiling prevented conclusive comparison of naive and antigen-experienced compartments. Observed TCR beta diversity per million T cells fell roughly linearly with age, and a significant reduction was already apparent by age approximately 41. Because the CMV infection status of the donors was unknown, age-related changes in expanded clonotypes may potentially have been confounded. The long-lived group showed more naive CD4+ T cells, fewer expanded clones and increased TCR diversity than the aged group, suggesting age selection. There was a strong correlation between observed TCR beta diversity and the percentage of naive T cells measured by flow cytometry.

Preparation of the library involved 5' RACE. Instrument on record: Illumina HiSeq 2500. A second about 7 to 12 cycle PCR used a sample-barcoded 5' primer and a J-beta primer mix. A unique molecular identifier was introduced onto each TCR beta cDNA molecule by a template-switch 5' adaptor carrying 12 random nucleotides. Each sample yielded at least 3 million CDR3-containing paired-end reads. First-strand cDNA synthesis was performed from all RNA using the Mint cDNA synthesis kit, with priming by a TRBC-specific oligonucleotide. All cDNA was treated with uracil-DNA glycosylase and then went through a first 18-cycle PCR with the universal primers M1SS and BC2_uni_R. On the authors' methods: For normalization, 1 million high-quality reads, each with a distinct molecular identifier, were randomly selected from each sample. Reads sharing molecular identifiers were discarded rather than binned into consensus sequences. MiTCR, run with a Q25 quality threshold and the strictest error-elimination algorithm, handled CDR3 identification, clonotype clustering and error correction. Lower-bound total TCR beta diversity was estimated with a nonparametric unseen species model using Euler transformation. TCRdb trimmed public reads at Q25 via fastp, called clones via MiXCR and kept in-frame beta chains. Rows with one shared CDR3 protein collapse into an entry with the most common genes and DNA. These V and J calls are TCRdb output, not the study's own analysis. The sample has some 750,000 distinct CDR3 sequences on record, about a fifth of them singletons. 22% of the sample is in the top ten clones.

The roughly 39 donors, aged about 6 to 95 years, were systemically healthy Caucasian individuals from Russia. Each donor gave around 9.5 milliliters of peripheral blood, collected into EDTA-treated Vacutainer tubes. Ficoll-Paque density-gradient centrifugation was used to isolate PBMCs, with at least 7 million per sample. Trizol reagent was used to extract total RNA from the PBMCs, yielding at least 6 micrograms per sample. For every donor, flow cytometry on a PBMC aliquot measured the percentage of naive CD45RAhigh/CD27high T cells. On this clonotype itself: Its target antigen remains unknown. The sample holds no much larger clone one base away, and base qualities are not on file.

The receptor was derived from a man aged 70-80 years in good health. The sample taken for sequencing was blood.

The sequenced DNA is TGTGCCATCAGATCAGACACAGGGGGGTCCTACAATGAGCAGTTCTTC. Its protein product is CAIRSDTGGSYNEQFF. Recombination joined TRBV10-3 with TRBJ2-1; 8 central nucleotides agree with TRBD1. From cysteine to phenylalanine, the CDR3 is 16 amino acids long. The CDR3 DNA has 48 bases and is translated from base 1. At the junction V is shortened by 6 bases and J by 1 base; bases outside the gene matches: 8. CDR1 ENHRY and CDR2 SYGVKD are derived from the germline V gene.